Reported below is one T cell receptor (beta chain). This CDR3 spans 21 amino acids. This sample is part of a study of blood T cell repertoires in COVID-19. Per the study methods: Reference gene primer amplification in the assay estimated nucleated cell counts. The protocol was immunoSEQ multiplex PCR, while the TCRdb copy is restricted to in-frame clones and leaves out a portion. Clonal size and the V and J genes are those of that table, whereas D and trimming came from the DNA. The table has fewer than 85,000 clones, roughly 80% seen once. This receptor was taken from a man in his sixties or seventies with COVID-19, enrolled during active disease. This chain connects TRBV12-2 to TRBJ1-6; the table's D call TRBD1 went unverified against the DNA. TRBV12-2 is a pseudogene segment. The sequenced sample was peripheral blood. The CDR3 spells CASRLLPRDRPLFSYNSPLHF. Written as DNA, the CDR3 is TGTGCAAGTCGCTTATTGCCCCGGGACAGGCCCCTATTCTCCTATAATTCACCCCTCCACTTT.